The 13 T cell receptor beta chains below all came from one sample that was sequenced in a study of cytomegalovirus exposure and HLA in healthy donors. PCR involved 60 Vbeta and 13 Jbeta primers. Profiling relied on immunoSEQ multiplex PCR, and the TCRdb table lists in-frame clones only, not all of them. Found here are about 100,000 clones, 73% of them singletons; the top ten hold more than 3%. Specimen: PBMCs. The receptors stem from a man aged 35 to 55 in good health and CMV-seronegative.

This clone was detected only once. The CDR3 protein is CALAFGELFF. The CDR3 nucleotides read TGTGCCCTAGCTTTCGGGGAGCTGTTTTTT. The chain uses TRBV9 and TRBJ2-2; perhaps TRBD2 as D (5 bases). Looked up from germline, CDR1 is SGDLS and CDR2 is YYNGEE. The CDR3 totals 10 residues. Trimming removed 10 bases from V and 7 bases from J, with 8 bases in between.

The chain recombines TRBV4-2 with TRBJ2-6; a possible D gene is TRBD2 (5 bases). The CDR3 is 16 residues long. Trimming cost V 0 bases and J 4 bases, with 10 bases left between them. Germline assignment: CDR1 LGHNA and CDR2 YNFKEQ. CDR3 in amino acids: CASSQDSPGGANVLTF. CDR3 nucleotide sequence: TGTGCCAGCAGCCAAGATAGTCCGGGAGGGGCCAACGTCCTGACTTTC.

This chain links TRBV7-2 with TRBJ1-6; D is unclear. This CDR3 contains 17 residues. V was pared by 6 bases and J by 2 bases, with 17 bases between. CDR1 and CDR2 (germline): SGHTA, FQGNSA. The chain's CDR3 is CASRLETLVAYNSPLHF. The CDR3 DNA follows: TGTGCCAGCAGGCTAGAAACCCTAGTAGCCTATAATTCACCCCTCCACTTT.

The rearrangement joins TRBV7-2 to TRBJ2-7, with a possible D match to TRBD1 (7 bases). Trimming removed 4 bases from V and 7 bases from J, with 14 bases in between. The CDR3 length is 13 residues. CDR1 is SGHTA and CDR2 is FQGNSA in the germline V gene. The CDR3 DNA follows: TGTGCCAGCAGCTCAGGGGGGCACCGGGAGCAGTACTTC. It translates to CASSSGGHREQYF.

The V and J genes are TRBV19 and TRBJ1-5; unclear D gene. The germline V gene has CDR1 LNHDA and CDR2 SQIVND (reference sequence). V was shortened by 6 bases and J by 0 bases, with 15 bases between the two germline ends. CDR3 length: 16 amino acids. The CDR3 DNA reads TGTGCCAGTAGCATGACTCGACCATATAGCAATCAGCCCCAGCATTTT. Amino acid sequence: CASSMTRPYSNQPQHF. Drawing the rest from reference TRBV19 and TRBJ1-5, the complete variable domain is DGGITQSPKYLFRKEGQNVTLSCEQNLNHDAMYWYRQDPGQGLRLIYYSQIVNDFQKGDIAEGYSVSREKKESFPLTVTSAQKNPTAFYLCASSMTRPYSNQPQHFGDGTRLSIL.

This clone showed up just a few times. This chain links TRBV9 with TRBJ1-5; D not resolved. V was clipped by 2 bases and J by 4 bases, with 10 bases between them. The CDR3 extends over 14 amino acids. Germline assignment: CDR1 SGDLS and CDR2 YYNGEE. CDR3 sequence: CASSVGGPNQPQHF. CDR3 bases: TGTGCCAGCAGCGTTGGAGGACCGAATCAGCCCCAGCATTTT.

This clone has just a few counts. V gene TRBV4-3 combines with J gene TRBJ2-3, with 11 bases identical to TRBD2. The CDR3 totals 16 residues. V lost 4 bases to trimming and J lost 5 bases; unmatched junction nucleotides: 8. Germline V gene lookup returns CDR1 LGHNA and CDR2 YSLEER. CDR3 amino acids: CASSRVLAGEGDTQYF. CDR3 DNA: TGCGCCAGCAGCCGAGTACTAGCGGGGGAAGGAGATACGCAGTATTTT.

The V and J genes are TRBV27 and TRBJ1-4; a weak D match, TRBD1 (5 bases). V lost 7 bases to trimming and J lost 5 bases, with 14 bases between them. CDR1 is MNHEY and CDR2 is SMNVEV in the germline V gene (reference sequence). This CDR3 has 14 residues. The CDR3 region has the DNA TGTGCCAGCAAGGCGGGACGGGAAAATGAAAAACTGTTTTTT. Protein: CASKAGRENEKLFF.

The chain combines TRBV7-6 with TRBJ2-1, with D tentatively TRBD2 (6 bases). This CDR3 contains 15 residues. The germline V gene has CDR1 SGHVS and CDR2 FNYEAQ. Trimming took off 7 bases at V and 7 bases at J, with 20 bases between the two ends. In DNA, the CDR3 is TGTGCCAGCAAGTTAAGGCGGGGCCCCGCGAATGAGCAGTTCTTC. Protein: CASKLRRGPANEQFF.

V gene TRBV9 combines with J gene TRBJ2-7, with 8 bases lining up with TRBD1. The CDR3 runs 15 residues. Germline loops: CDR1 SGDLS, CDR2 YYNGEE. With 3 bases clipped from V and 3 bases from J, the junction kept 8 bases outside the gene matches. The CDR3 loop is CASSEADREFYEQYF. CDR3 DNA: TGTGCCAGCAGCGAGGCGGACAGGGAGTTCTACGAGCAGTACTTC.

This clone has a handful of counts. This rearrangement joins TRBV7-9 to TRBJ1-1, with TRBD1 matching 7 bases. This CDR3 region has 14 residues. Germline trimming cut 2 bases from V and 1 base from J; bases unmatched to any gene: 1. Germline V lookup: CDR1 SEHNR, CDR2 FQNEAQ (reference sequence). CDR3 residues: CASSLTGENTEAFF. The DNA of the CDR3 is TGTGCCAGCAGCTTAACAGGGGAGAACACTGAAGCTTTCTTT.

This chain connects TRBV28 to TRBJ2-7; the D gene is possibly TRBD1 (5 bases). V shed 3 bases and J shed 4 bases, with 10 bases lying between them. The CDR3 totals 13 residues. Germline V gene lookup returns CDR1 MDHEN and CDR2 SYDVKM. The CDR3 nucleotides read TGTGCCAGCAGTTTCCCAGGGAAGTACGAGCAGTACTTC. Its protein is CASSFPGKYEQYF.

This chain connects TRBV2 to TRBJ1-5; D might be TRBD1 (5 bases). V lost 3 bases, J lost 9 bases, and 18 bases lay in between. Germline V gene sequence: CDR1 SNHLY, CDR2 FYNNEI. The CDR3 totals 15 residues. The CDR3 DNA follows: TGTGCCAGCAGTGATGACAGAGGTTTTAGAGGGCCCCAGCATTTT. It specifies CASSDDRGFRGPQHF.